This T cell receptor (beta chain) appears in the sequencing data of a study of blood T cell repertoires in COVID-19. This table comes from immunoSEQ multiplex PCR, and its TCRdb copy is limited to in-frame clones, with some not included. This table has 130,000 to 150,000 clones, about 84% appearing once. V dropped 7 bases and J dropped 6 bases, with 10 bases sitting between them. This CDR3 has 13 amino acids. Germline-derived CDR1 and CDR2 are SNHLY and FYNNEI. Ten or more counts support this clone. Sequencing was carried out using peripheral blood. V gene TRBV2 combines with J gene TRBJ1-6, with D possibly TRBD1 on 5 matching bases. The TCR was taken from a woman between 50 and 59 years old with acute or convalescent COVID-19. The CDR3 loop is CASNTGANSPLHF. Here the CDR3 DNA reads TGTGCCAGCAATACAGGTGCTAATTCACCCCTCCACTTT.